This T cell receptor beta chain was found in a study of STAT5B mutations in CD4+ large granular lymphocyte leukemia. Comment on this clone: As yet, its antigen is unknown.

Trimming cost V 2 bases and J 9 bases; bases outside gene matches: 10. The CDR3 has 17 amino acids. The V gene's germline CDR1 is LGHNA and CDR2 YNFKEQ. Sequencing was at survey level. Authors' methods: Lowest detectable productive clonotype frequency was 2.59 x 10-5. Produced via immunoSEQ multiplex PCR; TCRdb's table is partial and in-frame only. V, J and clone size were drawn from that table, and D and trimming were deduced from the DNA. The table lists around 37,000 clones, about 80% of them singletons. The study, taken as a whole, reports: Main leukemic clonotypes were patient-specific, but approximately 25% appeared at low frequency elsewhere. Compared with healthy controls (2/35), patient top clones favored TRBV06 (8/27).

The chain carries TRBV4-2 and TRBJ2-1; 13 nucleotides agree with TRBD2. The sample consisted of CD4+ T cells from blood buffy coats. This clonotype was obtained from a human donor in good health. The CDR3, as DNA: TGTGCCAGCAGCCAAAGGGGAACTAGCGGGGGGGCCCCTGAGCAGTTCTTC. It yields the protein CASSQRGTSGGAPEQFF.